The rows below give T cell receptor beta chains drawn from one sample of a study of T cells after yellow fever vaccination. TCRdb re-derived calls from the 5' RACE reads in MiXCR, one entry per CDR3 protein. The table lists hundreds of thousands of distinct CDR3 sequences, about 14% of them singletons. Sequences were derived from PBMCs, sampled on the day of the yellow fever booster vaccination. These receptors were collected from a man under 40 who received the YFV17D yellow fever vaccine. Each CDR3 is given with its conserved first and last residue. D genes are given only for firm matches. The size field is filled for only some rows; it gives once, few, many or a size class.

v_call	j_call	d_call	clone_size	cdr3_aa	cdr3_nt
TRBV15	TRBJ2-1	TRBD2	few	CATSRVTSGSNEQFF	TGTGCCACCAGCAGAGTGACTAGCGGGAGCAATGAGCAGTTCTTC
TRBV12-3/TRBV12-4	TRBJ2-7	NA	NA	CASRADSSYEQYF	TGTGCCAGCAGGGCAGATAGCTCCTACGAGCAGTACTTC
TRBV5-1	TRBJ2-3	NA	few	CASSLLATDTQYF	TGCGCCAGCAGCTTACTAGCAACAGATACGCAGTATTTT
TRBV20-1	TRBJ2-7	TRBD2	few	CSALRTSGRAVEQYF	TGCAGTGCTCTTAGGACTAGCGGGAGGGCCGTCGAGCAGTACTTC
TRBV20-1	TRBJ2-7	TRBD2	NA	CSAQGLGASHEQYF	TGCAGTGCTCAGGGACTAGGGGCTTCCCACGAGCAGTACTTC
TRBV7-3	TRBJ2-1	NA	NA	CASSLPGPGAEQFF	TGTGCCAGCAGCCTTCCAGGACCTGGGGCTGAGCAGTTCTTC
TRBV5-8	TRBJ2-1	NA	NA	CASSLGSTSYNEQFF	TGTGCCAGCAGCTTGGGGAGCACGTCCTACAATGAGCAGTTCTTC
TRBV11-2	TRBJ2-5	NA	few	CASSRRGRGVARRNQETQYF	TGTGCCAGCAGCCGGAGAGGGAGGGGGGTAGCGAGACGGAACCAAGAGACCCAGTACTTC
TRBV18	TRBJ2-1	NA	many	CASSPESYNEQFF	TGTGCCAGCTCCCCGGAATCCTACAATGAGCAGTTCTTC
TRBV20-1	TRBJ1-2	NA	few	CSARDLNRQNYGYTF	TGCAGTGCTAGAGATCTCAACAGGCAGAACTATGGCTACACCTTC
TRBV20-1	TRBJ2-3	TRBD2	NA	CSARAPGLAADTQYF	TGCAGTGCTAGAGCACCGGGACTAGCGGCAGATACGCAGTATTTT
TRBV7-6	TRBJ1-5	NA	many	CASSLDDRLYNQPQHF	TGTGCCAGCAGCTTAGATGACAGACTATACAATCAGCCCCAGCATTTT
TRBV5-1	TRBJ2-1	TRBD2	NA	CASTRTSGSKNEQFF	TGCGCCAGCACGCGGACTAGCGGGAGTAAGAATGAGCAGTTCTTC
TRBV5-1	TRBJ2-3	TRBD2	few	CASLVSGSSTDTQYF	TGCGCCAGTCTCGTTAGCGGGAGTTCCACAGATACGCAGTATTTT
TRBV7-8	TRBJ2-1	TRBD2	many	CASGRGYNEQFF	TGTGCCAGCGGGAGGGGCTACAATGAGCAGTTCTTC
TRBV20-1	TRBJ1-6	NA	few	CSARDLGTGINSPLHF	TGCAGTGCTAGAGATTTGGGTACAGGGATAAATTCACCCCTCCACTTT
TRBV4-2	TRBJ2-7	TRBD2	few	CASSLGLAESSYEQYF	TGTGCCAGCAGCCTGGGACTAGCGGAAAGCTCCTACGAGCAGTACTTC
TRBV20-1	TRBJ2-1	NA	NA	CSARDPGVNSYNEQFF	TGCAGTGCTAGAGATCCAGGAGTAAATTCCTACAATGAGCAGTTCTTC
TRBV19	TRBJ2-1	NA	many	CASSITGGTAEQFF	TGTGCCAGTAGTATTACTGGCGGGACTGCTGAGCAGTTCTTC
TRBV5-6	TRBJ2-7	NA	few	CASSTAGHSDYEQYF	TGTGCCAGCAGCACGGCGGGACATTCCGACTACGAGCAGTACTTC